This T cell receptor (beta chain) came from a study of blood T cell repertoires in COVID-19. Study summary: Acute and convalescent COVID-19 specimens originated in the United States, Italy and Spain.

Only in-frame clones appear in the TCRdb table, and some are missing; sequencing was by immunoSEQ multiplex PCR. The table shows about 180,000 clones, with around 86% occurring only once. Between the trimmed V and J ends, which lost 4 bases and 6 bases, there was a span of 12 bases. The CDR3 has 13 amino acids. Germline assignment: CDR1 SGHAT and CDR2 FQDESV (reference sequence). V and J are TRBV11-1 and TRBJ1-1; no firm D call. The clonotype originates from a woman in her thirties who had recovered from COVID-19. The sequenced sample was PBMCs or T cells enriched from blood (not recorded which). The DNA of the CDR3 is TGTGCCAGCAGCTCGGGTCTGGTTCCTGAAGCTTTCTTT. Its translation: CASSSGLVPEAFF.